The clone carrying this T cell receptor beta chain has only one observation. V dropped 0 bases and J dropped 4 bases, with 12 bases sitting between them. The CDR3 is 15 amino acids. Germline-derived CDR1 and CDR2 are SGHDN and FVKESK. Assay used: immunoSEQ multiplex PCR; TCRdb lists only in-frame clones, some missing. The sample lists nearly 600,000 clones, about 95% occurring once. This record belongs to a study of shared clonotypes between healthy human individuals. Only CD45RO-negative cells positively selected for CCR7 counted as naive CD8 cells, so terminally differentiated effector memory CD45RA+ cells were excluded.

The receptor was isolated from a woman aged 25 to 39 in good health. Sequencing was carried out using naive CD8+ T cells sorted from blood. The chain joins TRBV14 to TRBJ1-2, with D possibly matching TRBD1 (6 bases). CDR3: CASSQDEGGIYGYTF. The CDR3 DNA follows: TGTGCCAGCAGCCAAGATGAGGGGGGGATCTATGGCTACACCTTC.